This T cell receptor beta chain was sequenced during a study of T cell responses to AZD1222 COVID-19 vaccine. Study-wide context: It was second doses at about 4 or about 12 weeks that were pooled. Study-level results: The study sampled repertoires only after the peak T cell response. Donors were chiefly white British, with a greater number of females, and clonal diversity was perhaps underestimated. Of the AZD1222 recipients, only 5 to 7 were seropositive at baseline.

V lost 3 bases and J lost 5, with 8 bases in between. The CDR3 contains 13 residues. Germline V gene lookup returns CDR1 SGHNT and CDR2 YYREEE (reference sequence). About this clone itself: As yet, its antigen is unknown.

TCRdb keeps only in-frame clones here, not all; method: immunoSEQ multiplex PCR. The sample shows under 300,000 clones, approximately 95% of them seen only once. This TCR was sampled from an adult in good health. Specimen: peripheral blood, collected on day 0 of AZD1222 vaccination. The chain recombines TRBV5-4 with TRBJ2-2; D is undetermined. The CDR3 bases are TGTGCCAGCAGCTCGCCAGCGACCGGGGAGCTGTTTTTT. This codes for CASSSPATGELFF.